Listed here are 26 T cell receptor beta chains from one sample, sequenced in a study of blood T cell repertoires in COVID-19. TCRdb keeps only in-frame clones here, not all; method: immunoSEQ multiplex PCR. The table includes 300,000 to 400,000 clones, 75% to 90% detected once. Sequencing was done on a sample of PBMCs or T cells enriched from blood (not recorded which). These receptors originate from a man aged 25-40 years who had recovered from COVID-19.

CDR3 nucleotide sequence: TGTGCCAGCAGCTTAGAGCGGGTACACTCTGGAAACACCATATATTTT. Residues: CASSLERVHSGNTIYF. This rearrangement joins TRBV7-9 to TRBJ1-3, with D hard to call. The V gene lost 1 base and the J gene lost 0 bases, with 10 bases spanning the gap. Germline-derived CDR1 and CDR2 are SEHNR and FQNEAQ (reference sequence). The CDR3 loop spans 16 amino acids.

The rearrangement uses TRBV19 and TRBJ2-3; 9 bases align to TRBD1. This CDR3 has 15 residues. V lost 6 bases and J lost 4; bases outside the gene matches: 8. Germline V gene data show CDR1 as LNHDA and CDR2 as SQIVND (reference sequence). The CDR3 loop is CASSRTGGAPDTQYF. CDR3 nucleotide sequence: TGTGCCAGTAGCCGAACAGGGGGCGCCCCAGATACGCAGTATTTT.

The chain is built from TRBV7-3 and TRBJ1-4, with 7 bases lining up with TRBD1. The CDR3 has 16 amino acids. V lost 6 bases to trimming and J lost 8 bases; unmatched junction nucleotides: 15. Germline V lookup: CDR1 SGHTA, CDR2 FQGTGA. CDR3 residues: CASRFSPNRGGEKLFF. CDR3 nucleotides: TGTGCCAGCAGATTTAGCCCTAACAGGGGCGGCGAAAAACTGTTTTTT.

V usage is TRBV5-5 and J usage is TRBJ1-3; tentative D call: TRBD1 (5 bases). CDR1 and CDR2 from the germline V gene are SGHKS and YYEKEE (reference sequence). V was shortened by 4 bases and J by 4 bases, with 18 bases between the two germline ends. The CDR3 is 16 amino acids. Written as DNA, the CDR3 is TGTGCCAGCAGCGACAACCGACAGAGGACCGGAAACACCATATATTTT. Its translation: CASSDNRQRTGNTIYF.

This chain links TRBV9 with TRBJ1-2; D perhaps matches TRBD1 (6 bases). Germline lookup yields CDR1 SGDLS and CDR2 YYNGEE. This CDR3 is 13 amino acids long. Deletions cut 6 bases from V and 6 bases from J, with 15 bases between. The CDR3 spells CASNPGTINGYTF. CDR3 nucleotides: TGTGCCAGCAACCCTGGGACAATTAATGGCTACACCTTC.

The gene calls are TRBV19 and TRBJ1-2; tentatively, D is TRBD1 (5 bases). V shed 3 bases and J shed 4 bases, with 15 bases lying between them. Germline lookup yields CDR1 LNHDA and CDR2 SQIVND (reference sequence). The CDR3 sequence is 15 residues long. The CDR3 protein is CASSIAGQISYGYTF. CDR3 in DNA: TGTGCCAGTAGTATTGCCGGACAAATATCCTATGGCTACACCTTC.

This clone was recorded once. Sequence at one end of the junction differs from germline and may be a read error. DNA for the CDR3: TGTGCCAGCAGCCTAGATGGACAGGGCAGCGAGCAGTACTTC. Translated: CASSLDGQGSEQYF. The V gene is TRBV11-3, the J gene TRBJ2-7; the match to TRBD1 covers 8 bases. CDR1 and CDR2 from the germline V gene are SGHNT and YENEEA. This CDR3 contains 14 residues.

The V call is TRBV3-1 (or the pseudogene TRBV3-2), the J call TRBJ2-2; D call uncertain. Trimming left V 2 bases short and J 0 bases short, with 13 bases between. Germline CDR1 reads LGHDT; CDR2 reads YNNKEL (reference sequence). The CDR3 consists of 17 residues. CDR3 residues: CASSQRPRVANTGELFF. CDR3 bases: TGTGCCAGCAGCCAAAGGCCCCGGGTGGCGAACACCGGGGAGCTGTTTTTT.

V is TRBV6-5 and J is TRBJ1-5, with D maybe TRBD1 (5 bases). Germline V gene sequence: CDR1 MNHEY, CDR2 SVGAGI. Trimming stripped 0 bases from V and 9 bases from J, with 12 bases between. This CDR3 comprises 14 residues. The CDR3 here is CASSYSPGGRPQHF. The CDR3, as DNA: TGTGCCAGCAGTTACTCACCCGGGGGTCGGCCCCAGCATTTT.

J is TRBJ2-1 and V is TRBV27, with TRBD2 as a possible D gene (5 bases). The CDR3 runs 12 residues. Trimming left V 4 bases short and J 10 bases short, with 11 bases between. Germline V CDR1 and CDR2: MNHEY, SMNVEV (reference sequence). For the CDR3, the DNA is TGTGCCAGCAGTTCCCGAGGGATGGAGCAGTTCTTC. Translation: CASSSRGMEQFF.

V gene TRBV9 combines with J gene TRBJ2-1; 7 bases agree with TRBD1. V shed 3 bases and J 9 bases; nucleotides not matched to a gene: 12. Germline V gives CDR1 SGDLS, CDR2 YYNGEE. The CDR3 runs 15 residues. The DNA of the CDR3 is TGTGCCAGCAGCGCGCCGGGACAGCCGCTTTTTGAGCAGTTCTTC. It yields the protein CASSAPGQPLFEQFF.

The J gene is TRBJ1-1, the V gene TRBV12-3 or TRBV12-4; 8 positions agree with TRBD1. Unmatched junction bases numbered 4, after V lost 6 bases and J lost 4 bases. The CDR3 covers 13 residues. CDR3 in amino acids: CASRKTGVTEAFF. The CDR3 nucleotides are TGTGCCAGCAGGAAGACAGGGGTCACTGAAGCTTTCTTT.

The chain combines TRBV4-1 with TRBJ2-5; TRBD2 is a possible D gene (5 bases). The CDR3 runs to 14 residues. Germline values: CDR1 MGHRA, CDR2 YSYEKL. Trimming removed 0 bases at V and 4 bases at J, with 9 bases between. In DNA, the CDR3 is TGCGCCAGCAGCCAAGAGTCGGGGTCAGAGACCCAGTACTTC. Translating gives CASSQESGSETQYF.

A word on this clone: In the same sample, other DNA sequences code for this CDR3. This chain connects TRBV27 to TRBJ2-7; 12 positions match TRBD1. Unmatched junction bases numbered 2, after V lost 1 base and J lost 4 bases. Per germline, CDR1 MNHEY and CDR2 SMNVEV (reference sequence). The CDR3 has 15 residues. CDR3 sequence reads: CASSLLGQGAYEQYF. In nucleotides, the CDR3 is TGTGCCAGCAGTTTATTGGGACAGGGGGCTTACGAGCAGTACTTC.

The chain's CDR3 is CASSNFPGTGNTPLHF. The CDR3 region has the DNA TGTGCCAGTAGTAATTTTCCCGGGACAGGGAATACACCCCTCCACTTT. The chain employs TRBV19 and TRBJ1-6, with 9 bases that match TRBD1. CDR3 length: 16 residues. In germline, CDR1 is LNHDA, CDR2 SQIVND (reference sequence). With 4 bases clipped from V and 11 bases from J, the junction kept 12 bases outside the gene matches.

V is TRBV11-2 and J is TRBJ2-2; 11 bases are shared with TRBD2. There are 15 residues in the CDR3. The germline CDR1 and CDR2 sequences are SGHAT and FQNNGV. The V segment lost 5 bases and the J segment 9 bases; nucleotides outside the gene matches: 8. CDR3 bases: TGTGCCAGCAGCCGGACTAGCGGGCCCAACCGGGAGCTGTTTTTT. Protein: CASSRTSGPNRELFF. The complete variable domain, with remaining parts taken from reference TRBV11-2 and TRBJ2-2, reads EAGVAQSPRYKIIEKRQSVAFWCNPISGHATLYWYQQILGQGPKLLIQFQNNGVVDDSQLPKDRFSAERLKGVDSTLKIQPAKLEDSAVYLCASSRTSGPNRELFFGEGSRLTVL.

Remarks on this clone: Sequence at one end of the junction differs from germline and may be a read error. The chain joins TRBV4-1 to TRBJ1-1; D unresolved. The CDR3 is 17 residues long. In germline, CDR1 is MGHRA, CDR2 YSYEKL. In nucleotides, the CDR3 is TGCGCCAGCCGCCAGACGAGGGTAGGACCTCTGGGCACTGAAGCTTTCTTT. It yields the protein CASRQTRVGPLGTEAFF.

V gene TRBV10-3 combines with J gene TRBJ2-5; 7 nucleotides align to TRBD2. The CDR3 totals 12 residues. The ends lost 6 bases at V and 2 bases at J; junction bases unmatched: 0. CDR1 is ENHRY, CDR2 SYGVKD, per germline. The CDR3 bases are TGTGCCATCAGGGGACTACAAGAGACCCAGTACTTC. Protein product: CAIRGLQETQYF.

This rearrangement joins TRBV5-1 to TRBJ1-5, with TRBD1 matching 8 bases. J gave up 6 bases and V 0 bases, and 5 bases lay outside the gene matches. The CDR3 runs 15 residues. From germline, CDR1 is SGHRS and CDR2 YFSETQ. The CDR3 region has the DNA TGCGCCAGCAGCTTGGGGCAGGGGGCGGCTCAGCCCCAGCATTTT. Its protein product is CASSLGQGAAQPQHF.

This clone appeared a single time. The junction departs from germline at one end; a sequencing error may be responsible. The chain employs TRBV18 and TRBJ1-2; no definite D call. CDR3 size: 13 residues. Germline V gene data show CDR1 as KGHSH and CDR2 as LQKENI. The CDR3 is CASAPGDGYGYTF. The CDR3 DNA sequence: TGTGCCAGCGCACCCGGAGACGGCTATGGCTACACCTTC.

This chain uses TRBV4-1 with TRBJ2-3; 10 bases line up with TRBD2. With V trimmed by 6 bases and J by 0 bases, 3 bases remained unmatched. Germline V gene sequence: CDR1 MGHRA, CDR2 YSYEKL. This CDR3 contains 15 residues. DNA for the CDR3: TGCGCCAGCAGTCGGACTAGCGGTAGCACAGATACGCAGTATTTT. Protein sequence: CASSRTSGSTDTQYF.

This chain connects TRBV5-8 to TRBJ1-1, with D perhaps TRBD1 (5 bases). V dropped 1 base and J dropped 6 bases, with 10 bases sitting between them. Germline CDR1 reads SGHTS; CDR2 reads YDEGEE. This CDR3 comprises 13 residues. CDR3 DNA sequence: TGTGCCAGCAGCTTGTTCAGGGCGCCTGAAGCTTTCTTT. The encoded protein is CASSLFRAPEAFF. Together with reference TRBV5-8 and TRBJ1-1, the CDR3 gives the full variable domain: EAGVTQSPTHLIKTRGQQATLRCSPISGHTSVYWYQQALGLGLQFLLWYDEGEERNRGNFPPRFSGRQFPNYSSELNVNALELEDSALYLCASSLFRAPEAFFGQGTRLTVV.

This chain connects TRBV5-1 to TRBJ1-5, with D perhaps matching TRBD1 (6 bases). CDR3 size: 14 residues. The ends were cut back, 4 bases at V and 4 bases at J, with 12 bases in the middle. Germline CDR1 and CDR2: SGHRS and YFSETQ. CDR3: CASSPDSPNQPQHF. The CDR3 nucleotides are TGCGCCAGCAGCCCGGACAGTCCGAATCAGCCCCAGCATTTT.

The CDR3: CAWRTLGPTDTQYF. In DNA form, the CDR3 reads TGTGCCTGGAGAACCCTGGGGCCCACAGATACGCAGTATTTT. The V gene is TRBV30, the J gene TRBJ2-3, with a tentative D call TRBD1 (5 bases). CDR1 is GTSNPN, CDR2 SVGIG, per germline (reference sequence). The V gene lost 3 bases and the J gene lost 2 bases, with 12 bases spanning the gap. The CDR3 runs 14 residues.

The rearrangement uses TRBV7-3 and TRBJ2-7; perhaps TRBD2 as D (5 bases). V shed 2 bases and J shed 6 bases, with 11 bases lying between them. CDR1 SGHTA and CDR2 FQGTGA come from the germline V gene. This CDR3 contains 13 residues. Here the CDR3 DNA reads TGTGCCAGCAGCTTAGGCGGGTCGAGCGAGCAGTACTTC. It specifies CASSLGGSSEQYF.

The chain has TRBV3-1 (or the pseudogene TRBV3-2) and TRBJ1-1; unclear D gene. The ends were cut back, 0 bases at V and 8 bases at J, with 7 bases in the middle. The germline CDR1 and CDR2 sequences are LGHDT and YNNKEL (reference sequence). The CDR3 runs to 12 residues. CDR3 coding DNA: TGTGCCAGCAGCCAAGATTTAACAGAAGCTTTCTTT. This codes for CASSQDLTEAFF.